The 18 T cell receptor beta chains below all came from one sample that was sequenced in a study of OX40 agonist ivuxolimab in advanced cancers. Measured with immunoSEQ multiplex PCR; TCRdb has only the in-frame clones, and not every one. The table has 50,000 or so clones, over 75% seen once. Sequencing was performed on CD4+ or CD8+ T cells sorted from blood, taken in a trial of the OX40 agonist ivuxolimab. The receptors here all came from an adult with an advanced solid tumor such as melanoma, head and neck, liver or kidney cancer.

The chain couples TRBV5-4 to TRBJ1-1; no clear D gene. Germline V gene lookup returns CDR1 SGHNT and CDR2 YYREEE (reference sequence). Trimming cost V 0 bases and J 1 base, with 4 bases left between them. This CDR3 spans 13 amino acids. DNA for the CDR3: TGTGCCAGCAGCTTGGCAGGGAACACTGAAGCTTTCTTT. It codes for CASSLAGNTEAFF. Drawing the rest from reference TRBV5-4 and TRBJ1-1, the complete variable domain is ETGVTQSPTHLIKTRGQQVTLRCSSQSGHNTVSWYQQALGQGPQFIFQYYREEENGRGNFPPRFSGLQFPNYSSELNVNALELDDSALYLCASSLAGNTEAFFGQGTRLTVV.

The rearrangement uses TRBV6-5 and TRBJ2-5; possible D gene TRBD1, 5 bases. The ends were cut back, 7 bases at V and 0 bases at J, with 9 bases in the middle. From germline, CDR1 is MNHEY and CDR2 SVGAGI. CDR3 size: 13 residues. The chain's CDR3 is CASNQGDQETQYF. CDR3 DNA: TGTGCCAGCAATCAGGGTGACCAAGAGACCCAGTACTTC.

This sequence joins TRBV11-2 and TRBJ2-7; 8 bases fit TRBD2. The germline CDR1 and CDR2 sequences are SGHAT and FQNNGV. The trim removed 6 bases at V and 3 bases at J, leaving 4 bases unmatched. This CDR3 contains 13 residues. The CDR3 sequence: CASSRTSGYEQYF. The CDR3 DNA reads TGTGCCAGCAGTCGAACTAGCGGCTACGAGCAGTACTTC.

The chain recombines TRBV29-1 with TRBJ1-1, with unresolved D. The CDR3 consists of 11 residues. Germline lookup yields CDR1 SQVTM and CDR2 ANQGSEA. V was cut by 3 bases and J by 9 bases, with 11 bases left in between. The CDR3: CSVEAADKAFF. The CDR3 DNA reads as TGCAGCGTTGAGGCGGCAGATAAAGCTTTCTTT.

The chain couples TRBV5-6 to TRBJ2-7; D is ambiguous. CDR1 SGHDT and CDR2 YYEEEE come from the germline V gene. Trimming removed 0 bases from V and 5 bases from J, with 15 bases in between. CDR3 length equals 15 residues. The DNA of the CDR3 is TGTGCCAGCAGCTTGGACAGCATCTCCTGGAACGAGCAGTACTTC. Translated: CASSLDSISWNEQYF. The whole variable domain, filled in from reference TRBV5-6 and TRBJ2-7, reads DAGVTQSPTHLIKTRGQQVTLRCSPKSGHDTVSWYQQALGQGPQFIFQYYEEEERQRGNFPDRFSGHQFPNYSSELNVNALLLGDSALYLCASSLDSISWNEQYFGPGTRLTVT.

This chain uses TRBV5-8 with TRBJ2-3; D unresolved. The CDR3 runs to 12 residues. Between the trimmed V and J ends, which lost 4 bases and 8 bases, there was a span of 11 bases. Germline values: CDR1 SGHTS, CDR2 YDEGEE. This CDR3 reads CASSGPRFTQYF. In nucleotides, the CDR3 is TGTGCCAGCAGCGGCCCTAGGTTTACGCAGTATTTT. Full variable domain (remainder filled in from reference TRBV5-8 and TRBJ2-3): EAGVTQSPTHLIKTRGQQATLRCSPISGHTSVYWYQQALGLGLQFLLWYDEGEERNRGNFPPRFSGRQFPNYSSELNVNALELEDSALYLCASSGPRFTQYFGPGTRLTVL.

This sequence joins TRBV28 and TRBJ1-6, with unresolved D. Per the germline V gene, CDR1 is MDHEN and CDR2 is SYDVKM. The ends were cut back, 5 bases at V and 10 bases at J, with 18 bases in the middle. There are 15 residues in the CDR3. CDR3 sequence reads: CASSPTDRVVSPLHF. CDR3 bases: TGTGCCAGCAGTCCGACCGACCGCGTTGTATCACCCCTCCACTTT.

CDR3 nucleotide sequence: TGTGCCAGTAGTATGGGGAAGGAGCGGGGGCCTACCGGGGAGCTGTTTTTT. Translated, it gives CASSMGKERGPTGELFF. V is TRBV19 and J is TRBJ2-2, with 8 bases fitting TRBD2. J gave up 5 bases and V 3 bases, and 11 bases lay outside the gene matches. Germline V CDR1 and CDR2: LNHDA, SQIVND (reference sequence). This CDR3 spans 17 amino acids.

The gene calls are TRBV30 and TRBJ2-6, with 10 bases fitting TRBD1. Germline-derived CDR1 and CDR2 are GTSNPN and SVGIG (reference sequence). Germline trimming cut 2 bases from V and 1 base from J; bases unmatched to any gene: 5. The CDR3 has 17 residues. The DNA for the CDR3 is TGTGCCTGGAGTTCCGGGACAGGGGCGTCTGGGGCCAACGTCCTGACTTTC. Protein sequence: CAWSSGTGASGANVLTF.

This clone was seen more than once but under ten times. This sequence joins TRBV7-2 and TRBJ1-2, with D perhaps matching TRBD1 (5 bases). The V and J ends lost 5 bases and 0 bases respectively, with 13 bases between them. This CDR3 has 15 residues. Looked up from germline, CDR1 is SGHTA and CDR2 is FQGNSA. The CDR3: CASSPGTETNYGYTF. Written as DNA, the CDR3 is TGTGCCAGCAGCCCCGGGACGGAGACTAACTATGGCTACACCTTC. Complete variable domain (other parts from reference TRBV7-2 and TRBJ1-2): GAGVSQSPSNKVTEKGKDVELRCDPISGHTALYWYRQSLGQGLEFLIYFQGNSAPDKSGLPSDRFSAERTGGSVSTLTIQRTQQEDSAVYLCASSPGTETNYGYTFGSGTRLTVV.

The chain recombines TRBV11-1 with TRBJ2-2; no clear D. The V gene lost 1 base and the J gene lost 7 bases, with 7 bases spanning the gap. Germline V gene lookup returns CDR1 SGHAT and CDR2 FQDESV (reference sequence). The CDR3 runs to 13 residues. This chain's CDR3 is CASSLVRVGELFF. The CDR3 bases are TGTGCCAGCAGCTTAGTTCGCGTCGGGGAGCTGTTTTTT.

CDR3 protein: CASSLAALSYNSPLHF. As DNA, the CDR3 is TGTGCCAGCAGTTTGGCAGCACTCTCCTATAATTCACCCCTCCACTTT. This sequence joins TRBV27 and TRBJ1-6; D remains ambiguous. The V end was cut by 3 bases, the J end by 0 bases, with 9 bases between. CDR1 and CDR2 (germline): MNHEY, SMNVEV (reference sequence). The CDR3 spans 16 residues.

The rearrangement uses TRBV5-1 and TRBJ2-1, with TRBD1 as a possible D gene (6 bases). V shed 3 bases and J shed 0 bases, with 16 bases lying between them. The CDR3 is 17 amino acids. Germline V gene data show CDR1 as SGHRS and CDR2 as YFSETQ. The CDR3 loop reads CASSYSIGGISYNEQFF. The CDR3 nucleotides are TGCGCCAGCAGCTATTCGATTGGGGGCATCTCCTACAATGAGCAGTTCTTC.

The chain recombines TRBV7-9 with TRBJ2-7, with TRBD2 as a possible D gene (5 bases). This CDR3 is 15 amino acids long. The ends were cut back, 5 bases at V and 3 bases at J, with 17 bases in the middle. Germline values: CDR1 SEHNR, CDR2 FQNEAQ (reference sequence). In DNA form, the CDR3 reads TGTGCCAGCAGCCCCTCCGGGATTGATATCTACGAGCAGTACTTC. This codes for CASSPSGIDIYEQYF.

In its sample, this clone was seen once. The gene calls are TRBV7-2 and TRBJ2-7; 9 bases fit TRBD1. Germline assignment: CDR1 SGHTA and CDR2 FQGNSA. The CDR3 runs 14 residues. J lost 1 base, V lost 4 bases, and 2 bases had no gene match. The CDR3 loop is CASSWGTGSYEQYF. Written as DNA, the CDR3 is TGTGCCAGCAGCTGGGGGACAGGGTCCTACGAGCAGTACTTC.

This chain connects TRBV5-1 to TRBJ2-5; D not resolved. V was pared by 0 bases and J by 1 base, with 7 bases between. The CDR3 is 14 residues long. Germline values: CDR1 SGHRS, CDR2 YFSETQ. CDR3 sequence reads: CASSLGRLQETQYF. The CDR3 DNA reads TGCGCCAGCAGCTTGGGCCGACTCCAAGAGACCCAGTACTTC.

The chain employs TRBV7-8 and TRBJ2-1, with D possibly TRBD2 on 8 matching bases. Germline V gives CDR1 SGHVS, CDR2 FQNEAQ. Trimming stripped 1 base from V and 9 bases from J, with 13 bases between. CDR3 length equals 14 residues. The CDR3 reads CASSLVAGQPEQFF. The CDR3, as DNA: TGTGCCAGCAGCTTAGTAGCGGGACAGCCTGAGCAGTTCTTC.

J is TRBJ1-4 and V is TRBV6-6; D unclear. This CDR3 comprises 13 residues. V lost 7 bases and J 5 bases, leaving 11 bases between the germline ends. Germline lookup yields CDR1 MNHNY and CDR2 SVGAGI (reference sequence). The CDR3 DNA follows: TGTGCCAGCAACGTACAGTCAAATGAAAAACTGTTTTTT. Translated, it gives CASNVQSNEKLFF.